This T cell receptor (beta chain) stems from a study of T cell repertoires in cytomegalovirus infection. Looking at the study overall: Selection of CMV epitopes for the study included recently identified HLA-C-restricted and well-studied HLA-B-restricted ones. Study-level points and caveats: The ex vivo response was dominated by HLA-C-restricted CMV-specific TCR beta clonotypes.

There are a few counts of this clonotype. What it recognizes is unknown. MiXCR, run by TCRdb on the reads, gives a single entry per CDR3 protein. The data contain tens of thousands of distinct CDR3 sequences, 45% to 55% of them singletons. This sequence originates from a human donor in good health (CMV status not recorded). Some clones in this sample may be carry-over from other donors' samples. The sample here was CD8+ T cells from cultured PBMCs, taken from culture after CMV antigen stimulation.

This CDR3 reads CASSYTRGLYGYTF. The CDR3 region has the DNA TGTGCCAGCAGTTATACCCGGGGCCTCTATGGCTACACCTTC. The chain carries TRBV6-5 and TRBJ1-2; D may be TRBD1 (5 bases). Germline CDR1 reads MNHEY; CDR2 reads SVGAGI. This CDR3 contains 14 residues. V was cut by 3 bases and J by 4 bases, with 12 bases left in between.